This entry describes one TCR beta chain. Its antigen is unknown. This sample was taken from a study of shared clonotypes between healthy human individuals. Regarding the study as a whole: Among donors, clonotype sharing was expected to be affected by sequencing depth.

The J segment lost 3 bases and the V segment lost 4 bases, leaving 6 bases of the junction unmatched. Germline V CDR1 and CDR2: SGDLS, YYNGEE. CDR3 length equals 15 residues. The donors were adults (healthy and HIV-negative) with no recent acute infections or vaccinations. Each subset's genomic DNA was shared equally among a number of immunoSEQ plates. Sequencing used immunoSEQ multiplex PCR; TCRdb keeps in-frame clones, though not all of them. The data hold some 530,000 clones, with more than 65% observed a single time. The receptor was isolated from a middle-aged woman in good health. Some clones in this sample may be carry-over from other donors' samples. Sample: PBMCs. The rearrangement joins TRBV9 to TRBJ2-7; 11 bases match TRBD2. CDR3 amino acids: CASSPRLAGHYEQYF. Here the CDR3 DNA reads TGTGCCAGCAGCCCCAGACTAGCGGGGCACTACGAGCAGTACTTC.